A single sample gave rise to the 22 T cell receptor beta chains below, sequenced in a study of CD8+ T cells in alopecia areata. RNA, once extracted, was reverse transcribed into cDNA for use as the sequencing template. Repertoires were generated with immunoSEQ multiplex PCR, while TCRdb's copy carries only in-frame clones and drops some. Of under 20,000 clones listed, about 70% are singletons. Both peripheral blood and punch biopsies of lesional scalp skin were obtained from patients who had alopecia areata. This specimen consisted of skin, obtained at week 0. These receptor sequences come from a human donor with alopecia areata.

The J gene is TRBJ2-3, the V gene TRBV7-9; 11 positions match TRBD2. The V gene end was trimmed by 5 bases and the J gene end by 3 bases; junction bases not matched to a gene: 7. Germline CDR1 reads SEHNR; CDR2 reads FQNEAQ (reference sequence). The CDR3 totals 16 residues. The CDR3 DNA reads TGTGCCAGCAGCCGCGCTCGGACTAGCGGGACAGATACGCAGTATTTT. Protein product: CASSRARTSGTDTQYF.

The V and J genes are TRBV10-3 and TRBJ2-2; 10 bases match TRBD2. The CDR3 runs 14 residues. Germline loops: CDR1 ENHRY, CDR2 SYGVKD. The ends lost 7 bases at V and 6 bases at J; junction bases unmatched: 5. The CDR3 nucleotides read TGTGCCATCAACCCAGCGGGGGGGTCCGGGGAGCTGTTTTTT. This encodes CAINPAGGSGELFF.

As regards this clone: In the same sample, other DNA sequences code for this CDR3. The chain combines TRBV7-2 with TRBJ1-6; possible D gene TRBD1, 6 bases. V lost 5 bases and J 7 bases, leaving 15 bases between the germline ends. From germline, CDR1 is SGHTA and CDR2 FQGNSA. CDR3 length: 15 residues. CDR3 amino acids: CASSIGQSSNSPLHF. The CDR3 coding sequence is TGTGCCAGCAGCATCGGACAGTCGTCGAATTCACCCCTCCACTTT.

The rearrangement links TRBV6-1 to TRBJ2-1; 12 positions agree with TRBD2. Trimming removed 3 bases from V and 1 base from J; junction bases left unmatched: 4. The germline gives CDR1 MNHNS, CDR2 SASEGT. CDR3 length: 17 amino acids. CDR3 bases: TGTGCCAGCAGTGAGACTAGCGGGGGCTCTTCCTACAATGAGCAGTTCTTC. Amino acids: CASSETSGGSSYNEQFF.

This chain connects TRBV15 to TRBJ2-7; D unclear. The CDR3 covers 17 residues. Per the germline V gene, CDR1 is LNHNV and CDR2 is YYDKDF (reference sequence). The V end lost 0 bases, the J end lost 0 bases, and 15 bases lay between the germline ends. The CDR3 loop reads CATSRDLSSTSSYEQYF. CDR3 sequence (DNA): TGTGCCACCAGCAGAGATTTGAGTAGCACCTCCTCCTACGAGCAGTACTTC.

The CDR3 DNA follows: TGTGCCAGCAGCCCGGGACAGGGGGAACAGCCCCAGCATTTT. This encodes CASSPGQGEQPQHF. The chain links TRBV2 to TRBJ1-5; 11 nucleotides agree with TRBD1. The germline V gene has CDR1 SNHLY and CDR2 FYNNEI. Germline trimming cut 6 bases from V and 7 bases from J; bases unmatched to any gene: 5. CDR3 size: 14 residues. The full variable domain, its missing parts supplied by reference TRBV2 and TRBJ1-5, is EPEVTQTPSHQVTQMGQEVILRCVPISNHLYFYWYRQILGQKVEFLVSFYNNEISEKSEIFDDQFSVERPDGSNFTLKIRSTKLEDSAMYFCASSPGQGEQPQHFGDGTRLSIL.

The V call is TRBV20-1, the J call TRBJ2-7, with D perhaps matching TRBD1 (6 bases). Germline-derived CDR1 and CDR2 are DFQATT and SNEGSKA (reference sequence). This CDR3 comprises 11 residues. V was trimmed by 6 bases and J by 5 bases, leaving 11 bases between them. DNA of the CDR3: TGCAGTGCCCGACGACAGGACGAGCAGTACTTC. It yields the protein CSARRQDEQYF.

CDR3 in DNA: TGCGCCAGCAGCTATTCCCTCACAGGGGCCTACGAGCAGTACTTC. Encoded protein: CASSYSLTGAYEQYF. The chain links TRBV4-3 to TRBJ2-7; 7 bases agree with TRBD1. The ends lost 5 bases at V and 2 bases at J; junction bases unmatched: 9. CDR1 and CDR2 from the germline V gene are LGHNA and YSLEER. This CDR3 is 15 amino acids long.

This chain uses TRBV13 with TRBJ1-2, with D possibly being TRBD1 (5 bases). The CDR3 extends over 14 amino acids. Germline V gives CDR1 PRHDT, CDR2 FYEKMQ (reference sequence). The V end lost 4 bases, the J end lost 6 bases, and 15 bases lay between the germline ends. This chain's CDR3 is CASSWGRVGDGYTF. The CDR3 bases are TGTGCCAGCAGCTGGGGTCGGGTAGGGGATGGCTACACCTTC.

The chain carries TRBV5-1 and TRBJ2-1, with D perhaps TRBD1 (6 bases). Germline V lookup: CDR1 SGHRS, CDR2 YFSETQ. The CDR3 contains 13 residues. Trimming removed 5 bases from V and 10 bases from J, with 16 bases in between. CDR3 coding DNA: TGCGCCAGCAGGTGGCGACAGGTTGAGGAGCAGTTCTTC. This codes for CASRWRQVEEQFF.

The chain recombines TRBV14 with TRBJ2-1; perhaps TRBD1 as D (5 bases). The CDR3 sequence is 14 residues long. Deletions cut 1 base from V and 9 bases from J, with 13 bases between. Per germline, CDR1 SGHDN and CDR2 FVKESK. In DNA form, the CDR3 reads TGTGCCAGCAGCCAAGTGACAGCCCCGCGTGAGCAGTTCTTC. Translation: CASSQVTAPREQFF.

There are a few counts of this clone. This chain links TRBV19 with TRBJ2-7; 8 bases fit TRBD1. CDR1 and CDR2 (germline): LNHDA, SQIVND (reference sequence). V gave up 2 bases and J gave up 3 bases; unmatched junction bases: 6. The CDR3 spans 15 residues. The CDR3 loop reads CASSILAGGSYEQYF. Here the CDR3 DNA reads TGTGCCAGTAGTATATTGGCAGGGGGCAGCTACGAGCAGTACTTC.

The rearrangement joins TRBV19 to TRBJ2-1; perhaps TRBD2 as D (6 bases). This CDR3 region has 19 residues. CDR1 and CDR2 (germline): LNHDA, SQIVND (reference sequence). V lost 6 bases and J 5 bases, leaving 29 bases between the germline ends. The CDR3 coding sequence is TGTGCCAGTAGCATGAATAACGTCCTAGCGTGGCCATCCAACAATGAGCAGTTCTTC. Its translation: CASSMNNVLAWPSNNEQFF.

Points on this clone: One end of the junction varies from germline; a read error may be responsible. V usage is TRBV5-8 and J usage is TRBJ1-5; perhaps TRBD1 as D (6 bases). The CDR3 spans 14 residues. The germline V gene has CDR1 SGHTS and CDR2 YDEGEE. The CDR3 DNA sequence: TGCGCCAGCAGCCAAAGTCAGGGGAATCAGCCCCAGCATTTT. Its translation: CASSQSQGNQPQHF.

This chain connects TRBV10-3 to TRBJ2-5; no reliable D call. With the DNA end fitting TRBJ2-7 better, the J assignment may be wrong. The CDR3 is 13 residues long. Germline V gene lookup returns CDR1 ENHRY and CDR2 SYGVKD. The CDR3, as DNA: TGTGCCACCTCCTGGGCGTGGGACTACGAGCAGTACTTC. Translating it yields CATSWAWDYEQYF.

This chain uses TRBV7-9 with TRBJ1-3; 9 bases match TRBD1. Germline CDR1 and CDR2: SEHNR and FQNEAQ (reference sequence). The ends lost 4 bases at V and 3 bases at J; junction bases unmatched: 1. The CDR3 is 14 residues long. The CDR3 protein is CASSSTGGGNTIYF. The CDR3 nucleotides are TGTGCCAGCAGCTCGACAGGGGGTGGAAACACCATATATTTT. Full variable domain (rest looked up from reference TRBV7-9 and TRBJ1-3): DTGVSQNPRHKITKRGQNVTFRCDPISEHNRLYWYRQTLGQGPEFLTYFQNEAQLEKSRLLSDRFSAERPKGSFSTLEIQRTEQGDSAMYLCASSSTGGGNTIYFGEGSWLTVV.

The chain is built from TRBV7-2 and TRBJ2-5; D perhaps matches TRBD1 (5 bases). CDR3 length: 13 residues. CDR1 SGHTA and CDR2 FQGNSA come from the germline V gene. The V end lost 4 bases, the J end lost 5 bases, and 11 bases lay between the germline ends. CDR3 DNA: TGTGCCAGCAGCTCTCAGGGCTGGGAGACCCAGTACTTC. Its protein product is CASSSQGWETQYF.

This CDR3 reads CASSLEAGRSYDTDTQYF. The DNA of the CDR3 is TGTGCCAGCAGCTTAGAGGCAGGTCGATCATACGACACAGATACGCAGTATTTT. This chain connects TRBV7-8 to TRBJ2-3; no firm D call. CDR1 and CDR2 (germline): SGHVS, FQNEAQ. There are 18 residues in the CDR3. V lost 1 base, J lost 2 bases, and 19 bases lay in between.

The chain combines TRBV19 with TRBJ1-5; D unclear. Trimming stripped 9 bases from V and 2 bases from J, with 20 bases between. Germline V gene lookup returns CDR1 LNHDA and CDR2 SQIVND (reference sequence). The CDR3 has 16 residues. The DNA of the CDR3 is TGTGCCAGCGAAGCCTTGGACCGACCCCGCAATCAGCCCCAGCATTTT. Translation gives CASEALDRPRNQPQHF.

V usage is TRBV11-3 and J usage is TRBJ1-1, with 10 bases that match TRBD1. The CDR3 runs to 16 residues. Germline CDR1 is SGHNT and CDR2 is YENEEA. V dropped 1 base and J dropped 7; count of bases not matched to a gene: 9. For the CDR3, the DNA is TGTGCCAGCAGCTTAGCGCGGGACAGGGGAGGGCTTGAAGCTTTCTTT. Amino acids: CASSLARDRGGLEAFF.

The V and J genes are TRBV28 and TRBJ1-2; D is uncertain. With 3 bases removed from V and 1 base from J, the gap between germline ends came to 9 bases. CDR3 length: 14 amino acids. Germline-derived CDR1 and CDR2 are MDHEN and SYDVKM. Here the CDR3 reads CASSLSRFNYGYTF. The CDR3 DNA sequence: TGTGCCAGCAGTTTGTCCAGATTTAACTATGGCTACACCTTC.

The chain recombines TRBV5-4 with TRBJ1-2; 8 nucleotides agree with TRBD1. V lost 4 bases, J lost 5 bases, and 10 bases stayed unmatched. Germline values: CDR1 SGHNT, CDR2 YYREEE (reference sequence). The CDR3 extends over 15 amino acids. The CDR3, as DNA: TGTGCCAGCAGCCAAGACAGGGGACTTAATTATGGCTACACCTTC. It is translated as CASSQDRGLNYGYTF.